This T cell receptor (beta chain) was obtained from a study of blood T cell repertoires in COVID-19. Study-wide context: There were acute and convalescent COVID-19 samples, and they came from the United States, Italy and Spain. PBMCs, B-cell-depleted T cells, or T cells provided the cDNA or gDNA that made up the material.

This CDR3 has 13 residues. Germline CDR1 is SGHTA and CDR2 is FQGNSA. With 6 bases clipped from V and 6 bases from J, the junction kept 5 bases outside the gene matches. Original handling: Amplification of reference gene primers was used by the study to estimate nucleated cell counts. Using immunoSEQ multiplex PCR, the repertoire was profiled, and TCRdb retains in-frame clones only, with some absent. That table gives V, J and clone size, and the DNA gave D and trimming. This sample carries 300,000 or so clones, around 88% of them seen once, and the ten largest clones take 5.5% to 8%. Sequencing was carried out using peripheral blood. The chain combines TRBV7-2 with TRBJ1-2; 9 positions match TRBD1. The sequence was obtained from a woman aged 30 to 39 who had recovered from COVID-19. The CDR3 region is CASRSRQGDGYTF. CDR3 nucleotide sequence: TGTGCCAGCAGGTCCAGACAGGGGGATGGCTACACCTTC.